This T cell receptor beta chain was profiled in a study of blood T cell repertoires in COVID-19. On the study more broadly: From the United States, Italy and Spain came samples of acute and convalescent COVID-19. PBMCs, B-cell-depleted T cells, or T cells provided the cDNA or gDNA that made up the material.

The CDR3 extends over 15 amino acids. Germline values: CDR1 SGHRS, CDR2 YFSETQ. The V gene lost 2 bases and the J gene lost 1 base, with 9 bases spanning the gap. Original methodology: Reference gene primer amplification in the assay estimated nucleated cell counts. TCRdb keeps only in-frame clones here, not all; method: immunoSEQ multiplex PCR. Clone size and V and J calls were adopted from that table, with D and trimming inferred from the DNA. The sample includes tens of thousands of clones, about four fifths seen only once; the top ten take 25% to 30%. The chain uses TRBV5-1 and TRBJ2-2; D ambiguous. This clonotype was sampled from a human donor in a cohort sampled during active COVID-19. What was sequenced was peripheral blood. The CDR3 DNA reads TGCGCCAGCAGCTTTGGGTCGGGGAACACCGGGGAGCTGTTTTTT. It specifies CASSFGSGNTGELFF.